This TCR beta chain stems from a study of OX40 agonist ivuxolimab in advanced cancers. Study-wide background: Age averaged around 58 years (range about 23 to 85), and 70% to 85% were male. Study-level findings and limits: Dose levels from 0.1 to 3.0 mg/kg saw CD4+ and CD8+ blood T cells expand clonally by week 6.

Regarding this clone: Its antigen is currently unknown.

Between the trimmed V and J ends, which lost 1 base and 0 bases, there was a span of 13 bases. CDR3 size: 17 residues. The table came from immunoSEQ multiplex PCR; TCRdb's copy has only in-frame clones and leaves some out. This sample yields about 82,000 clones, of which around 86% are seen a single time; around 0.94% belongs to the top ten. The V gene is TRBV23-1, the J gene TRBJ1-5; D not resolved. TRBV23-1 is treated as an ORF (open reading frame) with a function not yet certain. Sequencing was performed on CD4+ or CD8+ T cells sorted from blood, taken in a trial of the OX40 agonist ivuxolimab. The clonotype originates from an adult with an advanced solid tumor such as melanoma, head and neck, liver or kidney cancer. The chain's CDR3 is CASSQCGGGSSNQPQHF. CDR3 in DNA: TGCGCCAGCAGTCAATGTGGCGGCGGGTCTAGCAATCAGCCCCAGCATTTT.